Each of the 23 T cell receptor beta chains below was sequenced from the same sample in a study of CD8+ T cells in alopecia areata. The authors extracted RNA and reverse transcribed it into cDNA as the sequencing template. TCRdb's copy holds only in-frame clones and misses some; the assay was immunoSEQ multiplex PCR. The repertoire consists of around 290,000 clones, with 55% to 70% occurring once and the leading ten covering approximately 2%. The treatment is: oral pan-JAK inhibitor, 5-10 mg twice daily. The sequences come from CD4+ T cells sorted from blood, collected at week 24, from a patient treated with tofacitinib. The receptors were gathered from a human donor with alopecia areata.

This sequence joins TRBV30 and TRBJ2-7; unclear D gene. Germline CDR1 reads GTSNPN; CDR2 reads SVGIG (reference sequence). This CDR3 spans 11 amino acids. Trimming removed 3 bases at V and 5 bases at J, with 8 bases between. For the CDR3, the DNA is TGTGCCTGGAGGGGGTACAACGAGCAGTACTTC. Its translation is CAWRGYNEQYF.

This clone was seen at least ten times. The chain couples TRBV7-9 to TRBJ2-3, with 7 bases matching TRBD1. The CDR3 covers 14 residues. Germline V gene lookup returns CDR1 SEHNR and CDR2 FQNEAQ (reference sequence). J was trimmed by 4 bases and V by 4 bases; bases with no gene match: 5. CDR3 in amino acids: CASSSIQGSDTQYF. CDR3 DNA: TGTGCCAGCAGCTCGATACAGGGGTCAGATACGCAGTATTTT.

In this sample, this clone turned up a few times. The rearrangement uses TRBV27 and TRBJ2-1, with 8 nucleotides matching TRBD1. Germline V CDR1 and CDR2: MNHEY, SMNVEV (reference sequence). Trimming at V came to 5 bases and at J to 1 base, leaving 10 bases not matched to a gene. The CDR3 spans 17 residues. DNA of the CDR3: TGTGCCAGCAGTCCACTTTTTACAGGGGGTTCCTACAATGAGCAGTTCTTC. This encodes CASSPLFTGGSYNEQFF.

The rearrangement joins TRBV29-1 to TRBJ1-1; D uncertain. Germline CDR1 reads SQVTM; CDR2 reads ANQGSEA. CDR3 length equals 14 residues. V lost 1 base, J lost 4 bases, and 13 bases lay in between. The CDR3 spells CSVEVWDGGTEAFF. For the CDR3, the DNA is TGCAGCGTTGAAGTCTGGGATGGTGGCACTGAAGCTTTCTTT.

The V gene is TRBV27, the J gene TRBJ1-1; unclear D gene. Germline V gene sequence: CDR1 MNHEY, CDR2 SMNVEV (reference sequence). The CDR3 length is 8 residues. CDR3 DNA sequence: TGTCTTCCACCCGAAGCTTTCTTT. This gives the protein CLPPEAFF.

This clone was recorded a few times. The CDR3: CASSTRGLAGKNEQFF. DNA of the CDR3: TGTGCCAGCAGCACCCGAGGACTAGCGGGGAAGAATGAGCAGTTCTTC. The gene calls are TRBV9 and TRBJ2-1; 12 nucleotides line up with TRBD2. The CDR3 runs 16 residues. The germline gives CDR1 SGDLS, CDR2 YYNGEE. V gave up 4 bases and J gave up 7 bases; unmatched junction bases: 9.

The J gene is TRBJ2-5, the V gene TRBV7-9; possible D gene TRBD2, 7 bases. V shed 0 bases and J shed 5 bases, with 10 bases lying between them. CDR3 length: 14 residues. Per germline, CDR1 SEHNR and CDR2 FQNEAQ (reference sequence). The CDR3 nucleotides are TGTGCCAGCAGCTTAGCGGGGGGGCTGGAGACCCAGTACTTC. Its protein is CASSLAGGLETQYF.

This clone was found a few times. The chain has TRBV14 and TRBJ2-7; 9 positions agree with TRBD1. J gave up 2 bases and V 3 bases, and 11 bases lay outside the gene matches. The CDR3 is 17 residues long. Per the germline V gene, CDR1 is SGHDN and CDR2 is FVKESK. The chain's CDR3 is CASSQSTGGVLPYEQYF. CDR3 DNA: TGTGCCAGCAGCCAGAGCACAGGGGGCGTACTCCCCTACGAGCAGTACTTC.

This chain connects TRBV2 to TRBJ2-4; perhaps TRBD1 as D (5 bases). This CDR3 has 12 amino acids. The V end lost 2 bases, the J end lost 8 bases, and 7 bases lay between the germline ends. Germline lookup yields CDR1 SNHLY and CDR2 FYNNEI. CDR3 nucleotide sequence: TGTGCCAGCAGTGAAATAGGGGACATTCAGTACTTC. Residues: CASSEIGDIQYF.

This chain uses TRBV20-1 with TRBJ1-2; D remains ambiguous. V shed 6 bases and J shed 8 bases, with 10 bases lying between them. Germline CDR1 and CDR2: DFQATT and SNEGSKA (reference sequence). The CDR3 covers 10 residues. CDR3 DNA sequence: TGCAGTGCCGCCCGCGAAGGCTACACCTTC. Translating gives CSAAREGYTF.

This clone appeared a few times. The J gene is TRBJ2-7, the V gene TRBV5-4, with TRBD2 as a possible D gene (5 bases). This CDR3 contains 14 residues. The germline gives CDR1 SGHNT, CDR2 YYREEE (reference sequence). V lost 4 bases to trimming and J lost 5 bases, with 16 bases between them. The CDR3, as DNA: TGTGCCAGCAGCCCGGACTTTCCTCGAGACGAGCAGTACTTC. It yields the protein CASSPDFPRDEQYF.

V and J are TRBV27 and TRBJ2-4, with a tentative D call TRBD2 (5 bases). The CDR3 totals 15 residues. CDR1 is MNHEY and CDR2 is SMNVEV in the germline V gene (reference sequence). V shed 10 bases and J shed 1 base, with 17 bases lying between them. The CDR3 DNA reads TGTGCCACCTCCGGGCCCCGCGGGGCCAAAAACATTCAGTACTTC. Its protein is CATSGPRGAKNIQYF.

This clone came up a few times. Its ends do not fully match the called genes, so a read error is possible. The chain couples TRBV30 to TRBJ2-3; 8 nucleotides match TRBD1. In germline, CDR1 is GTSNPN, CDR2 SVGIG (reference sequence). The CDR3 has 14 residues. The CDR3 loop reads CAWSKGQGTNTQYF. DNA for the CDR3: TGTGCCTGGAGCAAAGGACAGGGCACAAATACGCAGTATTTT.

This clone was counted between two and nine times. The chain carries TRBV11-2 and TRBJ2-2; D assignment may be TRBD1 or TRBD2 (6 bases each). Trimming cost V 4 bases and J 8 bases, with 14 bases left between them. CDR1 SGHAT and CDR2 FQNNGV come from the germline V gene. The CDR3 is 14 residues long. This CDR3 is CASSSITGTGELFF. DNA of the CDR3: TGTGCCAGCAGCTCCATAACAGGGACTGGGGAGCTGTTTTTT.

The chain's CDR3 is CASSQDFATGHNEQFF. CDR3 sequence (DNA): TGTGCCAGCAGCCAAGATTTTGCCACGGGTCACAATGAGCAGTTCTTC. The chain couples TRBV4-2 to TRBJ2-1; D remains unclear. Trimming took off 0 bases at V and 5 bases at J, with 14 bases between the two ends. Germline lookup yields CDR1 LGHNA and CDR2 YNFKEQ. This CDR3 has 16 residues.

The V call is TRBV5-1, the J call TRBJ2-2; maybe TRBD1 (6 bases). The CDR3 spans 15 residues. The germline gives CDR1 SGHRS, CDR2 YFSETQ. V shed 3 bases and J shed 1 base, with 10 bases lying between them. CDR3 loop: CASSSSGQNTGELFF. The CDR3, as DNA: TGCGCCAGCAGCTCCTCGGGACAGAACACCGGGGAGCTGTTTTTT.

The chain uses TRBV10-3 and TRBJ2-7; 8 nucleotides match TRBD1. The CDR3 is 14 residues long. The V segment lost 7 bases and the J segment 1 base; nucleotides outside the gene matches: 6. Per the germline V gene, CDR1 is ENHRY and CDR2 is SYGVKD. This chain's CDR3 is CAIKPGDRSYEQYF. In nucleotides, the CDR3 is TGTGCCATCAAGCCGGGGGACAGGTCCTACGAGCAGTACTTC.

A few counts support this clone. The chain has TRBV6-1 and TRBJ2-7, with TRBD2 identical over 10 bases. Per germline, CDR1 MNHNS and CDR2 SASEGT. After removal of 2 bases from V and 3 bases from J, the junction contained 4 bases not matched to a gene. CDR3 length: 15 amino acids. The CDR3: CASSEMSGGDYEQYF. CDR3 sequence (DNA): TGTGCCAGCAGTGAAATGAGCGGGGGGGACTACGAGCAGTACTTC.

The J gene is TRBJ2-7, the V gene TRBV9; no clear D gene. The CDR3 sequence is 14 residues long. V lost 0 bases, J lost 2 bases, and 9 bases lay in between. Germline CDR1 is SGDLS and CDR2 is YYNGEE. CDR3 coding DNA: TGTGCCAGCAGCGTAGTGGGCAGAACCTACGAGCAGTACTTC. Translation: CASSVVGRTYEQYF. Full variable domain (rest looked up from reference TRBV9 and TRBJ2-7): DSGVTQTPKHLITATGQRVTLRCSPRSGDLSVYWYQQSLDQGLQFLIQYYNGEERAKGNILERFSAQQFPDLHSELNLSSLELGDSALYFCASSVVGRTYEQYFGPGTRLTVT.

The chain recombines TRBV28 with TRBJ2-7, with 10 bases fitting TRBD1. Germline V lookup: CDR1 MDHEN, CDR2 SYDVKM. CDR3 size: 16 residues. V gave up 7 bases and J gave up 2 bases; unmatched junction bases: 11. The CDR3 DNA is TGTGCCAGCACGTCTTCCGCCGGGACAGGGGCCTACGAGCAGTACTTC. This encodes CASTSSAGTGAYEQYF. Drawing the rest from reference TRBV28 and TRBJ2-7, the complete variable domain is DVKVTQSSRYLVKRTGEKVFLECVQDMDHENMFWYRQDPGLGLRLIYFSYDVKMKEKGDIPEGYSVSREKKERFSLILESASTNQTSMYLCASTSSAGTGAYEQYFGPGTRLTVT.

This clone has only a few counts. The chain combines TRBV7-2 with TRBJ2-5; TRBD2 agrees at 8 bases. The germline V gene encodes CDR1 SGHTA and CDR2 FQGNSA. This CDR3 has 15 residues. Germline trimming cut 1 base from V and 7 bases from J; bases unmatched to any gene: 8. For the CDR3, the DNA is TGTGCCAGCAGCTTAGTTCTGCGGGGGGATGTGACCCAGTACTTC. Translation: CASSLVLRGDVTQYF. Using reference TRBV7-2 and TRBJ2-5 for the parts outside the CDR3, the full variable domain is GAGVSQSPSNKVTEKGKDVELRCDPISGHTALYWYRQSLGQGLEFLIYFQGNSAPDKSGLPSDRFSAERTGGSVSTLTIQRTQQEDSAVYLCASSLVLRGDVTQYFGPGTRLLVL.

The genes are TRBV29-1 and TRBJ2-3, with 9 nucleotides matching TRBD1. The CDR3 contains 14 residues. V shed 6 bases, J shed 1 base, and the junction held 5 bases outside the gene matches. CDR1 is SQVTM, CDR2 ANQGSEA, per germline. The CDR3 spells CSVDRGGGTDTQYF. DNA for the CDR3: TGCAGCGTGGACAGGGGAGGGGGCACAGATACGCAGTATTTT.

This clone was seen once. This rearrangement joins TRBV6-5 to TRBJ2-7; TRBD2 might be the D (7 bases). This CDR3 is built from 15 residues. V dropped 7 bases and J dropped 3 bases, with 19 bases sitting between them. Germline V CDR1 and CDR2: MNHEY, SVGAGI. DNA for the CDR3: TGTGCCAGCAAAGTTGGCGGGGGCCCCCACTACGAGCAGTACTTC. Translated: CASKVGGGPHYEQYF.